This T cell receptor beta chain stems from a study of CD8+ T cells in alopecia areata. Sequencing relied on a cDNA template that was reverse transcribed from extracted RNA. Profiled with immunoSEQ multiplex PCR; TCRdb holds only in-frame clones, not every one. Among roughly 2,600 clones listed, approximately 68% were seen once. Study-wide results and limits: Clonality exceeded that of normal scalp in lesional scalp, most notably in alopecia totalis/universalis. Scalp samples also yield sequences from resident alphabeta T cells of normal skin. Sharing of TCRs across patients appeared less clear than in mice, possibly for HLA-related reasons.

Remarks on this clone: Its target is not known.

V was pared by 3 bases and J by 1 base, with 2 bases of the junction left unmatched. Per germline, CDR1 MDHEN and CDR2 SYDVKM. The CDR3 loop spans 14 amino acids. The sequence came from a human donor in good health. The chain has TRBV28 and TRBJ2-5, with TRBD1 matching over 7 bases. The sequencing sample was made of skin. DNA for the CDR3: TGTGCCAGCAGTTTGGGGGACAGCCAAGAGACCCAGTACTTC. It yields the protein CASSLGDSQETQYF.